The 30 T cell receptor beta chains presented below share a single source sample, sequenced in a study of CD8+ T cells in alopecia areata. After isolation, RNA underwent reverse transcription to generate cDNA as the sequencing template. Libraries were prepared by immunoSEQ multiplex PCR; TCRdb keeps only in-frame clonotypes and omits some of them. Among about 180,000 clones listed, over 50% were seen once. The input for sequencing was CD4+ T cells sorted from blood, taken at week 0. These receptor sequences come from a human donor with alopecia areata.

The chain combines TRBV18 with TRBJ1-5, with D perhaps matching TRBD1 (5 bases). The V gene's germline CDR1 is KGHSH and CDR2 LQKENI. The V end lost 2 bases, the J end lost 5 bases, and 13 bases lay between the germline ends. This CDR3 is 15 amino acids long. The chain's CDR3 is CASSPREGRDQPQHF. The DNA of the CDR3 is TGTGCCAGCTCACCAAGGGAGGGGCGAGATCAGCCCCAGCATTTT. The full variable domain, rest sourced from reference TRBV18 and TRBJ1-5, is NAGVMQNPRHLVRRRGQEARLRCSPMKGHSHVYWYRQLPEEGLKFMVYLQKENIIDESGMPKERFSAEFPKEGPSILRIQQVVRGDSAAYFCASSPREGRDQPQHFGDGTRLSIL.

The rearrangement joins TRBV6-5 to TRBJ1-2; 7 bases are shared with TRBD1. The CDR3 has 14 residues. The ends lost 2 bases at V and 4 bases at J; junction bases unmatched: 4. CDR1 and CDR2 from the germline V gene are MNHEY and SVGAGI. The CDR3 spells CASSYRQGSYGYTF. The CDR3 coding sequence is TGTGCCAGCAGTTACCGACAGGGAAGCTATGGCTACACCTTC.

The rearrangement joins TRBV2 to TRBJ1-6, with D hard to call. This CDR3 has 13 residues. V lost 9 bases and J lost 3, with 9 bases in between. From germline, CDR1 is SNHLY and CDR2 FYNNEI. CDR3 sequence reads: CASKTDYNSPLHF. DNA for the CDR3: TGTGCCAGTAAGACGGACTATAATTCACCCCTCCACTTT.

This clone was picked up a small number of times. CDR3 DNA: TGTGCCAGCAGCTTAAATCGGGACACGCTTGAAGCTTTCTTT. This gives the protein CASSLNRDTLEAFF. This rearrangement joins TRBV7-6 to TRBJ1-1; D possibly corresponds to TRBD1 (6 bases). Per germline, CDR1 SGHVS and CDR2 FNYEAQ. The V and J ends lost 2 bases and 7 bases respectively, with 14 bases between them. The CDR3 consists of 14 residues.

The rearrangement uses TRBV19 and TRBJ1-1, with TRBD1 identical over 7 bases. Germline V gene data show CDR1 as LNHDA and CDR2 as SQIVND (reference sequence). The V and J ends lost 6 bases and 1 base, in that order; junction bases with no gene match: 5. The CDR3 spans 14 residues. The CDR3 nucleotides are TGTGCCAGTAGGGGGGACAGAACGAACACTGAAGCTTTCTTT. Its translation: CASRGDRTNTEAFF.

The rearrangement uses TRBV5-6 and TRBJ2-5; the D gene is possibly TRBD2 (5 bases). The ends were cut back, 0 bases at V and 5 bases at J, with 11 bases in the middle. Germline CDR1 SGHDT, CDR2 YYEEEE. This CDR3 region has 14 residues. The CDR3 region is CASSLAGNMETQYF. The CDR3 DNA follows: TGTGCCAGCAGCTTGGCGGGGAACATGGAGACCCAGTACTTC.

The V and J genes are TRBV30 and TRBJ1-2; tentatively, D is TRBD1 (5 bases). Germline V gives CDR1 GTSNPN, CDR2 SVGIG (reference sequence). The CDR3 has 14 amino acids. V lost 3 bases and J lost 0, with 11 bases in between. The CDR3 nucleotides read TGTGCCTGGAGAGGGACCATAGCTAACTATGGCTACACCTTC. Protein sequence: CAWRGTIANYGYTF.

This clone showed up just a few times. This chain links TRBV5-1 with TRBJ2-2; the D gene is possibly TRBD2 (5 bases). The V gene lost 3 bases and the J gene lost 1 base, with 10 bases spanning the gap. CDR1 is SGHRS and CDR2 is YFSETQ in the germline V gene. The CDR3 is 15 amino acids. This CDR3 reads CASSYGELNTGELFF. CDR3 nucleotides: TGCGCCAGCAGCTACGGGGAGTTGAACACCGGGGAGCTGTTTTTT.

Only a few counts were recorded for this clone. The V call is TRBV7-2, the J call TRBJ2-3; D uncertain. Germline V lookup: CDR1 SGHTA, CDR2 FQGNSA. V was cut by 4 bases and J by 3 bases, with 8 bases left in between. The CDR3 has 13 amino acids. The chain's CDR3 is CASSSIGTDTQYF. CDR3 DNA sequence: TGTGCCAGCAGCTCCATCGGAACAGATACGCAGTATTTT. Variable domain in full (rest from reference TRBV7-2 and TRBJ2-3): GAGVSQSPSNKVTEKGKDVELRCDPISGHTALYWYRQSLGQGLEFLIYFQGNSAPDKSGLPSDRFSAERTGGSVSTLTIQRTQQEDSAVYLCASSSIGTDTQYFGPGTRLTVL.

In its sample, this clone was seen a few times. J is TRBJ2-3 and V is TRBV30, with D hard to call. Trimming stripped 0 bases from V and 2 bases from J, with 9 bases between. The CDR3 extends over 14 amino acids. The germline gives CDR1 GTSNPN, CDR2 SVGIG (reference sequence). The CDR3 spells CAWSVLRPTDTQYF. The CDR3, as DNA: TGTGCCTGGAGTGTACTTAGACCCACAGATACGCAGTATTTT. The full variable domain, with the rest looked up from reference TRBV30 and TRBJ2-3, is SQTIHQWPATLVQPVGSPLSLECTVEGTSNPNLYWYRQAAGRGLQLLFYSVGIGQISSEVPQNLSASRPQDRQFILSSKKLLLSDSGFYLCAWSVLRPTDTQYFGPGTRLTVL.

The chain carries TRBV15 and TRBJ2-3; D remains unclear. CDR1 is LNHNV, CDR2 YYDKDF, per germline (reference sequence). The CDR3 is 13 amino acids. Trimming shortened V by 0 bases and J by 5 bases, and 6 bases separated the two germline ends. CDR3 in amino acids: CATSRDIVDTQYF. The CDR3 bases are TGTGCCACCAGCAGAGATATAGTAGATACGCAGTATTTT.

This chain links TRBV7-2 with TRBJ2-7; D is possibly TRBD1 or TRBD2 (6 bases each). Trimming cost V 5 bases and J 3 bases, with 20 bases left between them. Germline V gene data show CDR1 as SGHTA and CDR2 as FQGNSA. CDR3 length equals 16 residues. CDR3 in DNA: TGTGCCAGCAGCCGCCTCGGGTACGGGGGCCACTACGAGCAGTACTTC. This codes for CASSRLGYGGHYEQYF.

The chain combines TRBV30 with TRBJ1-2; the D gene is possibly TRBD1 (5 bases). CDR3 length: 14 amino acids. CDR1 is GTSNPN and CDR2 is SVGIG in the germline V gene (reference sequence). With 3 bases removed from V and 4 bases from J, the gap between germline ends came to 15 bases. CDR3 nucleotides: TGTGCCTGGAGCTCCCAGGGTACCGGCTATGGCTACACCTTC. Its protein product is CAWSSQGTGYGYTF.

The V call is TRBV29-1, the J call TRBJ2-1; 7 bases agree with TRBD2. J was trimmed by 3 bases and V by 7 bases; bases with no gene match: 6. The CDR3 consists of 13 residues. CDR1 and CDR2 (germline): SQVTM, ANQGSEA. The CDR3: CSGGGEVYNEQFF. CDR3 nucleotide sequence: TGCAGCGGGGGGGGTGAGGTCTACAATGAGCAGTTCTTC.

The gene calls are TRBV6-6 and TRBJ1-2, with a weak D call TRBD1 (6 bases). Trimming removed 5 bases at V and 13 bases at J, with 17 bases between. The CDR3 sequence is 12 residues long. Germline loops: CDR1 MNHNY, CDR2 SVGAGI (reference sequence). CDR3 loop: CASSGFNREGTF. The DNA of the CDR3 is TGTGCCAGCAGTGGATTCAACAGGGAAGGCACCTTC.

V gene TRBV30 combines with J gene TRBJ2-3; D remains unclear. Deletions cut 1 base from V and 1 base from J, with 12 bases between. Germline values: CDR1 GTSNPN, CDR2 SVGIG (reference sequence). CDR3 length equals 15 residues. The CDR3 sequence is CAWSDEVSGTDTQYF. DNA for the CDR3: TGTGCCTGGAGTGACGAGGTTTCGGGCACAGATACGCAGTATTTT.

The J gene is TRBJ2-3, the V gene TRBV29-1; D could derive from TRBD1 or TRBD2 (5 bases each). This CDR3 has 15 amino acids. V was clipped by 3 bases and J by 2 bases, with 15 bases between them. Looked up from germline, CDR1 is SQVTM and CDR2 is ANQGSEA. The chain's CDR3 is CSVDSGTLLTDTQYF. DNA for the CDR3: TGCAGCGTTGACTCCGGGACCCTCCTCACAGATACGCAGTATTTT.

Many counts were recorded for this clone. The chain couples TRBV23-1 to TRBJ1-2, with D unresolved. TRBV23-1 is annotated as an ORF whose role is uncertain. This CDR3 has 14 residues. Trimming stripped 2 bases from V and 4 bases from J, with 11 bases between. As DNA, the CDR3 is TGCGCCAGCAGTCAACCAGGACTGATCTATGGCTACACCTTC. It specifies CASSQPGLIYGYTF.

There are a few counts of this clone. The chain employs TRBV30 and TRBJ1-1; D call uncertain. The ends were cut back, 4 bases at V and 9 bases at J, with 18 bases in the middle. The CDR3 is made up of 13 amino acids. Germline V gene lookup returns CDR1 GTSNPN and CDR2 SVGIG (reference sequence). As DNA, the CDR3 is TGTGCCTGGAAGCCTATGGGGTTGGGAAAAGCTTTCTTT. This translates into CAWKPMGLGKAFF.

This chain joins TRBV5-1 and TRBJ2-3, with a tentative D call TRBD1 (6 bases). This CDR3 has 15 amino acids. Trimming cost V 5 bases and J 1 base, with 14 bases left between them. Germline loops: CDR1 SGHRS, CDR2 YFSETQ. The CDR3 is CASSSFEGGTDTQYF. CDR3 nucleotide sequence: TGCGCCAGCAGTTCCTTCGAGGGGGGCACAGATACGCAGTATTTT.

The chain employs TRBV29-1 and TRBJ2-1; the D is unclear. The CDR3 runs to 12 residues. CDR1 and CDR2 from the germline V gene are SQVTM and ANQGSEA. V was cut by 4 bases and J by 5 bases, with 9 bases left in between. The chain's CDR3 is CSVGVPNNEQFF. In DNA form, the CDR3 reads TGCAGCGTTGGGGTCCCAAACAATGAGCAGTTCTTC.

The chain couples TRBV4-1 to TRBJ1-2; D perhaps matches TRBD1 (6 bases). This CDR3 contains 16 residues. The V gene lost 0 bases and the J gene lost 4 bases, with 15 bases spanning the gap. Per germline, CDR1 MGHRA and CDR2 YSYEKL. The CDR3, as DNA: TGCGCCAGCAGCCAAGACGTACAGGGAGATTCCTATGGCTACACCTTC. Translation: CASSQDVQGDSYGYTF.

This clone was recorded a few times. This chain links TRBV9 with TRBJ1-3; D is uncertain. V lost 5 bases and J lost 0, with 9 bases in between. The germline V gene has CDR1 SGDLS and CDR2 YYNGEE. CDR3 length equals 14 residues. The CDR3 DNA follows: TGTGCCAGCAGGCGGGAAAACTCTGGAAACACCATATATTTT. Encoded protein: CASRRENSGNTIYF.

The V call is TRBV29-1, the J call TRBJ2-3; D may be TRBD2 (6 bases). The V gene's germline CDR1 is SQVTM and CDR2 ANQGSEA. This CDR3 has 13 amino acids. V lost 6 bases to trimming and J lost 3 bases, with 13 bases between them. CDR3 loop: CSVGVGGTDTQYF. Written as DNA, the CDR3 is TGCAGCGTGGGGGTCGGGGGAACAGATACGCAGTATTTT.

The DNA of the CDR3 is TGTGCCAGCAGCTTAGATCGAGCGGACCTCTACGAGCAGTACTTC. Protein product: CASSLDRADLYEQYF. The genes are TRBV11-2 and TRBJ2-7; D might be TRBD2 (5 bases). Trimming shortened V by 0 bases and J by 3 bases, and 12 bases separated the two germline ends. This CDR3 is built from 15 residues. The germline gives CDR1 SGHAT, CDR2 FQNNGV.

The CDR3 sequence is CASSPPTAYGYTF. The CDR3 DNA follows: TGTGCCAGCTCACCACCAACAGCCTATGGCTACACCTTC. This chain joins TRBV18 and TRBJ1-2; D uncertain. The germline gives CDR1 KGHSH, CDR2 LQKENI. The CDR3 is made up of 13 amino acids. The V gene lost 0 bases and the J gene lost 4 bases, with 6 bases spanning the gap.

The table lists this clone with a few counts. V and J are TRBV6-6 and TRBJ1-2; maybe TRBD1 (6 bases). The germline V and J ends were trimmed by 6 bases and 6 bases, with 20 bases remaining between them. This CDR3 contains 15 residues. CDR1 is MNHNY and CDR2 is SVGAGI in the germline V gene (reference sequence). This CDR3 is CASSPQHTGLDGYTF. CDR3 sequence (DNA): TGTGCCAGCAGCCCACAACACACAGGGTTGGATGGCTACACCTTC.

A few counts support this clone. The chain recombines TRBV6-6 with TRBJ2-5; possible D gene TRBD2, 6 bases. Per germline, CDR1 MNHNY and CDR2 SVGAGI (reference sequence). V lost 2 bases to trimming and J lost 2 bases, with 9 bases between them. The CDR3 is 14 residues long. Here the CDR3 reads CASSYPGRQETQYF. The CDR3 bases are TGTGCCAGCAGTTACCCAGGGAGGCAAGAGACCCAGTACTTC.

The V and J genes are TRBV5-6 and TRBJ2-5, with D perhaps matching TRBD2 (6 bases). Per the germline V gene, CDR1 is SGHDT and CDR2 is YYEEEE. This CDR3 comprises 13 residues. Trimming shortened V by 4 bases and J by 3 bases, and 10 bases separated the two germline ends. The CDR3 nucleotides are TGTGCCAGCAGCATAGCGGTGGAAGAGACCCAGTACTTC. Encoded protein: CASSIAVEETQYF. Full variable domain (missing parts from reference TRBV5-6 and TRBJ2-5): DAGVTQSPTHLIKTRGQQVTLRCSPKSGHDTVSWYQQALGQGPQFIFQYYEEEERQRGNFPDRFSGHQFPNYSSELNVNALLLGDSALYLCASSIAVEETQYFGPGTRLLVL.

The V call is TRBV29-1, the J call TRBJ1-5, with TRBD1 matching 8 bases. The CDR3 totals 14 residues. V lost 6 bases and J lost 2; bases outside the gene matches: 6. Germline V gene lookup returns CDR1 SQVTM and CDR2 ANQGSEA. The CDR3 sequence: CSVRTGYGNQPQHF. In nucleotides, the CDR3 is TGCAGCGTCCGGACAGGGTATGGCAATCAGCCCCAGCATTTT.